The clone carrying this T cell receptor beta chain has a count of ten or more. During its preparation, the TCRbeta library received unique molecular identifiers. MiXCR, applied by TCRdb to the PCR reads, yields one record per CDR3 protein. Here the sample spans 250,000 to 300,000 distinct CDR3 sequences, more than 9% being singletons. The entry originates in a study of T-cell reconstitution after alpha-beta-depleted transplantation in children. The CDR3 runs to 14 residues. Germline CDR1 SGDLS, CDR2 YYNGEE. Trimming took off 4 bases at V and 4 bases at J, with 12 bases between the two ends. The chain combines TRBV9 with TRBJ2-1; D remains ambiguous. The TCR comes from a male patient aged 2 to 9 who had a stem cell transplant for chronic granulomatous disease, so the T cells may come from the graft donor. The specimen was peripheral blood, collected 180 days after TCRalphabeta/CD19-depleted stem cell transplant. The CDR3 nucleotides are TGTGCCAGCAGCCCTACGGTGACTTACAATGAGCAGTTCTTC. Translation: CASSPTVTYNEQFF.